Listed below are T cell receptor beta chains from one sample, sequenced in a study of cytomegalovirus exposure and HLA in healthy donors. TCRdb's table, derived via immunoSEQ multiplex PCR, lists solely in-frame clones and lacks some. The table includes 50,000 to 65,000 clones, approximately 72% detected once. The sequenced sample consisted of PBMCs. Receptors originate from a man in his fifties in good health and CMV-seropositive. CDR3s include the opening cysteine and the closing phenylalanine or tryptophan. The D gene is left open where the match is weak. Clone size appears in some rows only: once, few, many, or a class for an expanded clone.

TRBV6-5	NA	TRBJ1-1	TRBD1	TGTGCCAGCACCCGGGACAGGGGACAGAACACTGAAGCTTTCTTT	CASTRDRGQNTEAFF
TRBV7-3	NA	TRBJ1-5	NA	TGTGCCAGCAGCTTAAGGGGGGAACAGCTTGGGAATCAGCCCCAGCATTTT	CASSLRGEQLGNQPQHF
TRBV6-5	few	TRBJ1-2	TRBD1	TGTGCCAGCCGGGGACAGAGTATTTCCTATGGCTACACCTTC	CASRGQSISYGYTF
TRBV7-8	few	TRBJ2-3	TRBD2	TGTGCCAGCAGCTTAGTGGGACTAGCGGGGGGCCCAGATACGCAGTATTTT	CASSLVGLAGGPDTQYF
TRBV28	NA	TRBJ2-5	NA	TGTGCCAGCAGTTCGAAGGGGGAGACCCAGTACTTC	CASSSKGETQYF
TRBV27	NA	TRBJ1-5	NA	TGTGCCAGCAGTCCGGCTGGGCTTAGCAATCAGCCCCAGCATTTT	CASSPAGLSNQPQHF
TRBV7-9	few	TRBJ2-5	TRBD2	TGTTGCAGCAGCCCCCTTTACAGCGGGGCGGTCCAAGAGACCCAGTACTTC	CCSSPLYSGAVQETQYF
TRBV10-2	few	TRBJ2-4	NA	TGCGCCAGCAGTGAGTCGGGGCGGAAAAACATTCAGTACTTC	CASSESGRKNIQYF
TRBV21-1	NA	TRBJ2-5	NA	TGTGCCAGCAGCAAAGACGACAGGCGCCAAGAGACCCAGTACTTC	CASSKDDRRQETQYF
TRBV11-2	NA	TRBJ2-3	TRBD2	TGTGCCAGCAGCGGAGAAGAGCGGGGGGGCGCTACGCAGTATTTT	CASSGEERGGATQYF
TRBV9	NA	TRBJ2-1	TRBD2	TGTGCCAGCAGCGCGTTCTCTAGCGGGAGGGCCCCTGAGCAGTTCTTC	CASSAFSSGRAPEQFF
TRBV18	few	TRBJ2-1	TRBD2	TGTGCCAGCTCACCCGGTATGGCGGGAGGGGACAATGAGCAGTTCTTC	CASSPGMAGGDNEQFF
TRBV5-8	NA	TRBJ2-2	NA	TGTGCCAGCAGCAAAGGGACTGCACGGTCCGGGGAGCTGTTTTTT	CASSKGTARSGELFF
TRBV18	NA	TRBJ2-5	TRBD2	TGTGCCAGCTCACCACCGGGACTAGCGGGGGGGCCGCGAGAGACCCAGTACTTC	CASSPPGLAGGPRETQYF
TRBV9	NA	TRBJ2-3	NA	TGTGCCAGCAGCGTAGGCGGGGTGGATACGCAGTATTTT	CASSVGGVDTQYF
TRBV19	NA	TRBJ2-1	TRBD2	TGTGCCAGTAGCGTGGGACTAGAGGAGCATGAGCAGTTCTTC	CASSVGLEEHEQFF
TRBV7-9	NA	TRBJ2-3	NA	TGTGCCAGCAGCTCCAGGGGAGATACGCAGTATTTT	CASSSRGDTQYF
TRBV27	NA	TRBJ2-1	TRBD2	TGTGCCAGCAGTCTGACTAGCGGGACAGGGCTGGGGACCTACAATGAGCAGTTCTTC	CASSLTSGTGLGTYNEQFF
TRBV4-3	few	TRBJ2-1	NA	TGCGCCAGCAGCCAACATATGATCGTACTCATCTACCATGAGCCGTTCTTC	CASSQHMIVLIYHEPFF
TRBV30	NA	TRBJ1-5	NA	TGTGCCTGGAGTGTACAAACCGGCAATCAGCCCCAGCATTTT	CAWSVQTGNQPQHF
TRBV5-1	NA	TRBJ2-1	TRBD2	TGCGCCAGCAGCTTGGCAGGAGGGACTAGCGGGAGGGGCTACAATGAGCAGTTCTTC	CASSLAGGTSGRGYNEQFF
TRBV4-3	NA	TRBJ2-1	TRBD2	TGCGCCAGCAGCCAAGATAGCGGGAGGTCCTACAATGAGCAGTTCTTC	CASSQDSGRSYNEQFF
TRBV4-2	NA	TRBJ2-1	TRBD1	TGTGCCAGCAGCCCGGGGACAGGGTACTCCTACAATGAGCAGTTCTTC	CASSPGTGYSYNEQFF
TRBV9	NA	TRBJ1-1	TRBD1	TGTGCCAGCAGCGCCCACAGGGGATTCGGCGCTGAAGCTTTCTTT	CASSAHRGFGAEAFF
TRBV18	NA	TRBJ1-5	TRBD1	TGTGCCAGCTCACCACCGACAGGGGGGAATCAGCCCCAGCATTTT	CASSPPTGGNQPQHF
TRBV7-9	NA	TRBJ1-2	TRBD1	TGTGCCAGCAGCCTACAGGGGGCAAGAGACTATGGCTACACCTTC	CASSLQGARDYGYTF
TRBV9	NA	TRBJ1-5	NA	TGTGCCAGCAGCGCCGCAGGGGGCAATCAGCCCCAGCATTTT	CASSAAGGNQPQHF
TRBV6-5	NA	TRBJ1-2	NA	TGTGCCAGCAGTTCCCTTCGACAAGCTACTAACTATGGCTACACCTTC	CASSSLRQATNYGYTF
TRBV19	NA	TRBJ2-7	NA	TGTGCCAGTAACAAGGGCGGTACAGGCTACGAGCAGTACTTC	CASNKGGTGYEQYF
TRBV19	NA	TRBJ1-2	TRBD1	TGTGCCAGTAGTACGACCGGGACAGGGGAAGGCTACACCTTC	CASSTTGTGEGYTF
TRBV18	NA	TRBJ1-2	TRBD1	TGTGCCAGCTCACCCGAGACAGGGGCACTCTATGGCTACACCTTC	CASSPETGALYGYTF
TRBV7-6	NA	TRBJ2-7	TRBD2	TGTGCCAGCAGCTTAGGAAGGACGCTAGCGGGGGACGAGCAGTACTTC	CASSLGRTLAGDEQYF
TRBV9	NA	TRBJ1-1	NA	TGTGCCAGCAGCGTAGATGAGGGAAATACTGAAGCTTTCTTT	CASSVDEGNTEAFF
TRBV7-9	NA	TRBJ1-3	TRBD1	TGTGCCAGCAGCACCCGACAGGGGGCTTCTGGAAACACCATATATTTT	CASSTRQGASGNTIYF
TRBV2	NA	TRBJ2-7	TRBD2	TGTGCGACGGGACTAGCGGGAGAAGGCTACGAGCAGTACTTC	CATGLAGEGYEQYF
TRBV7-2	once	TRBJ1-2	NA	TGTGCCAGCAGCCTACGCAGGGGCAACTATGGCTACACCTTC	CASSLRRGNYGYTF
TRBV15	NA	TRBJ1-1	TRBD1	TGTGCCACCAGCAGAGGGGCAGGGGGTTATATGAACACTGAAGCTTTCTTT	CATSRGAGGYMNTEAFF
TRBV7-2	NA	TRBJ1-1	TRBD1	TGTGCCAGCAGCTTAGCCGGGACAGAAGGGTTGGCAGGGGCTTTCTTT	CASSLAGTEGLAGAFF
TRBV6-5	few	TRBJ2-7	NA	TGTGCCAGCGGGGGGAGAGGGGCTGGTCCTGGCGAGCAGTACTTC	CASGGRGAGPGEQYF
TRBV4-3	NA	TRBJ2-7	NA	TGCGCCAGCAGCCAAGATCGTATAGGCAGGGTCTACGAGCAGTACTTC	CASSQDRIGRVYEQYF
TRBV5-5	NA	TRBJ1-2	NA	TGTGCCAGCAGCTTTAATCAGGGTAGCAACTATGGCTACACCTTC	CASSFNQGSNYGYTF
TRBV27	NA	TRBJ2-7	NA	TGTGCCAGCAGTTTAGGGCTCTTATACGAGCAGTACTTC	CASSLGLLYEQYF
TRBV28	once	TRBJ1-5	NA	TGTGCCAGCAGCGGCAGGGAAAGCAATCAGCCCCAGCATTTT	CASSGRESNQPQHF
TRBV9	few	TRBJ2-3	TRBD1	TGTGCCAGCAGCGCAAAGGACAGGGGGCAAGATACGCAGTATTTT	CASSAKDRGQDTQYF
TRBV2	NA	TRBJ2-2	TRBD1	TGTGCCAGCCTAGCCCAGGGGGTGTCCGGGGAGCTGTTTTTT	CASLAQGVSGELFF
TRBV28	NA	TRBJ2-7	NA	TGTGCCAGCAGTTCCCAGGGGAAGGGAGCCTACGAGCAGTACTTC	CASSSQGKGAYEQYF
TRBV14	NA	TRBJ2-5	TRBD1	TGTGCCAGCAGCCACCCGGGACAGAGAAGGGGAGAGACCCAGTACTTC	CASSHPGQRRGETQYF
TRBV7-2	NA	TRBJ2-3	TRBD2	TGTGCCAGCAGCTTGCTTAGCGGGGGGGGTAGCACAGATACGCAGTATTTT	CASSLLSGGGSTDTQYF